A selection of T cell receptor beta chains follows, all from one sample in a study of cytomegalovirus exposure and HLA in healthy donors. The data were produced by immunoSEQ multiplex PCR, yet TCRdb's version contains in-frame clones alone and is incomplete. This table has tens of thousands of clones, approximately 81% appearing once. Input material: PBMCs. These receptor sequences come from a woman aged 35 to 49 in good health and CMV-seronegative. The CDR3 runs from the conserved cysteine through the conserved F or W. The D gene is left open where the match is weak. Where a row states a size, it is once, few, many or the class of an expanded clone; other rows omit it.

V: TRBV11-3; D: TRBD2; size: NA; J: TRBJ2-1; DNA: TGTGCCAGCAGCCCGGGACTAGCGGGAAACGATGAGCAGTTCTTC; CDR3: CASSPGLAGNDEQFF
V: TRBV19; D: TRBD1; size: NA; J: TRBJ1-4; DNA: TGTGCCAGTAGTATAGATGCAGGGGGCGGTGAAAAACTGTTTTTT; CDR3: CASSIDAGGGEKLFF
V: TRBV29-1; D: TRBD1; size: NA; J: TRBJ1-2; DNA: TGCAGCGTTGTGGGGCAGGGGGGCGGCTACACCTTC; CDR3: CSVVGQGGGYTF
V: TRBV13; D: NA; size: NA; J: TRBJ1-1; DNA: TGTGCCAGCAGCTTCGGACAGCAGAACACTGAAGCTTTCTTT; CDR3: CASSFGQQNTEAFF
V: TRBV10-1; D: NA; size: NA; J: TRBJ2-3; DNA: TGCGCCAGCAGTAATAGCGGCCTAGGCACAGATACGCAGTATTTT; CDR3: CASSNSGLGTDTQYF
V: TRBV5-1; D: TRBD2; size: NA; J: TRBJ2-3; DNA: TGCGCCAGCAGCTTGGGCCCTAGCGGCCCACGGGGAGATACGCAGTATTTT; CDR3: CASSLGPSGPRGDTQYF
V: TRBV7-2; D: NA; size: few; J: TRBJ1-2; DNA: TGTGCCAGCAGCTTTTACAGTAGCTATGGCTACACCTTC; CDR3: CASSFYSSYGYTF
V: TRBV5-1; D: NA; size: NA; J: TRBJ2-7; DNA: TGCGCCAGCAGATCGGGACTCTTCACATCCTACGAGCAGTACTTC; CDR3: CASRSGLFTSYEQYF
V: TRBV5-1; D: TRBD2; size: NA; J: TRBJ2-1; DNA: TGCGCCAGCTCCTGGCGGGAGTCCTACAATGAGCAGTTCTTC; CDR3: CASSWRESYNEQFF
V: TRBV15; D: TRBD1; size: once; J: TRBJ2-2; DNA: TGTGCCACCAGCAGAGATCCGACCAGGGGGCTGATCACCGGGGAGCTGTTTTTT; CDR3: CATSRDPTRGLITGELFF
V: TRBV18; D: NA; size: few; J: TRBJ1-5; DNA: TGTGCCAGCTCACCAAAAGGGGTCGCGCAGGGGCTAACACGGCCCCAGCATTTT; CDR3: CASSPKGVAQGLTRPQHF
V: TRBV19; D: NA; size: NA; J: TRBJ2-2; DNA: TGTGCCAGTAGTATAGATTCTCCCACCGGGGAGCTGTTTTTT; CDR3: CASSIDSPTGELFF
V: TRBV5-1; D: NA; size: few; J: TRBJ1-4; DNA: TGCGCCAGCAGCTTAACAGGGAAGGAACTGTTTTTT; CDR3: CASSLTGKELFF
V: TRBV29-1; D: TRBD1; size: NA; J: TRBJ1-2; DNA: TGCAGCGTTGAAGGGACAGGACTCAACTATGGCTACACCTTC; CDR3: CSVEGTGLNYGYTF
V: TRBV6-1; D: NA; size: NA; J: TRBJ2-7; DNA: TGTGCCAGCAGTGTAACACAGGGCACCTACGAGCAGTACTTC; CDR3: CASSVTQGTYEQYF
V: TRBV2; D: TRBD1; size: NA; J: TRBJ2-7; DNA: TGTGCCAGCAGGGGACAGGGGGCAGGTAGCGAGCAGTACTTC; CDR3: CASRGQGAGSEQYF
V: TRBV14; D: NA; size: NA; J: TRBJ1-2; DNA: TGTGCCAGCAGCTGGGCAGGGGTCTATGGCTACACCTTC; CDR3: CASSWAGVYGYTF
V: TRBV6-1; D: NA; size: few; J: TRBJ1-3; DNA: TGTGCCACCCAACTGGTCTCTGGAAACACCATATATTTT; CDR3: CATQLVSGNTIYF
V: TRBV28; D: NA; size: NA; J: TRBJ1-1; DNA: TGTGCCAGCAGTTTATCTTCTGACGGGGACACTGAAGCTTTCTTT; CDR3: CASSLSSDGDTEAFF
V: TRBV2; D: NA; size: few; J: TRBJ1-2; DNA: TGTGCCAGCAGGGCCTGGGGCCGCTATGGCTACACCTTC; CDR3: CASRAWGRYGYTF
V: TRBV5-5; D: TRBD1; size: NA; J: TRBJ1-5; DNA: TGTGCCAGCAGCCGAGACAGGGGAAATCAGCCCCAGCATTTT; CDR3: CASSRDRGNQPQHF
V: TRBV5-4; D: TRBD1; size: NA; J: TRBJ1-1; DNA: TGTGCCAGCAGCTTGCCGACAGGGTACACTGAAGCTTTCTTT; CDR3: CASSLPTGYTEAFF
V: TRBV29-1; D: NA; size: few; J: TRBJ2-7; DNA: TGCAGCGTTGAAGCCATAAGAGGGCACCTCTACGAGCAGTACTTC; CDR3: CSVEAIRGHLYEQYF
V: TRBV2; D: TRBD2; size: NA; J: TRBJ2-1; DNA: TGTGCCAGCAGTGAATCGGCTAGCGGGTACTACAATGAGCAGTTCTTC; CDR3: CASSESASGYYNEQFF
V: TRBV6-5; D: TRBD2; size: NA; J: TRBJ2-1; DNA: TGTGCCAGCAGTTACTTAACTAGCGGGAGAAGGGATGAGCAGTTCTTC; CDR3: CASSYLTSGRRDEQFF
V: TRBV9; D: NA; size: medium-sized; J: TRBJ2-1; DNA: TGTGCCAGCAGCGTAGGTTTCTCTAGCTCCTACAATGAGCAGTTCTTC; CDR3: CASSVGFSSSYNEQFF
V: TRBV27; D: NA; size: once; J: TRBJ2-1; DNA: TGTGCCAGCAAACAAAACTCCTACAATGAGCAGTTCTTC; CDR3: CASKQNSYNEQFF
V: TRBV28; D: TRBD1; size: NA; J: TRBJ1-1; DNA: TGTGCCAGCAGTTTGCTGACAGGGGCAGACACTGAAGCTTTCTTT; CDR3: CASSLLTGADTEAFF
V: TRBV28; D: NA; size: NA; J: TRBJ1-5; DNA: TGTGCCAGCGGTTCCTTAGTGAATCAGCCCCAGCATTTT; CDR3: CASGSLVNQPQHF
V: TRBV5-1; D: TRBD1; size: NA; J: TRBJ1-2; DNA: TGCGCCAGCAGCGCGGGACAGGGGGAGGCCTATGGCTACACCTTC; CDR3: CASSAGQGEAYGYTF
V: TRBV19; D: TRBD1; size: NA; J: TRBJ2-1; DNA: TGTGCCAGTAACAGGGGGACAGGGGTCAATGAGCAGTTCTTC; CDR3: CASNRGTGVNEQFF
V: TRBV5-6; D: NA; size: NA; J: TRBJ2-7; DNA: NA; CDR3: CASSFGQGSGRAF
V: TRBV9; D: TRBD2; size: NA; J: TRBJ2-1; DNA: TGTGCCAGCAGCGTAGATCTGGGACTAGCGATCAGCTCCTACAATGAGCAGTTCTTC; CDR3: CASSVDLGLAISSYNEQFF
V: TRBV29-1; D: NA; size: once; J: TRBJ2-5; DNA: TGCAGCGTTGAATATGGAGTCGAGGAGACCCAGTACTTC; CDR3: CSVEYGVEETQYF
V: TRBV4-1; D: NA; size: once; J: TRBJ2-1; DNA: TGCGCCAGCAGCCCCCCCGGCGGCATCGAGCAGTTCTTC; CDR3: CASSPPGGIEQFF
V: TRBV2; D: NA; size: few; J: TRBJ1-1; DNA: TGTGCCAGCAGTGCGCAGGGTGTGAACACTGAAGCTTTCTTT; CDR3: CASSAQGVNTEAFF
V: TRBV28; D: TRBD1; size: NA; J: TRBJ2-1; DNA: TGTGCCAGCAGTTTAACCGGGACAGGGGTGAATGAGCAGTTCTTC; CDR3: CASSLTGTGVNEQFF
V: TRBV28; D: NA; size: NA; J: TRBJ2-6; DNA: TGTGCCAGCAGTTTAGGAGGACAGTCTGGGGCCAACGTCCTGACTTTC; CDR3: CASSLGGQSGANVLTF
V: TRBV7-2; D: TRBD1; size: NA; J: TRBJ2-7; DNA: TGTGCCAGCAGCCCGGGGGGGGGACAGGGGTACGAGCAGTACTTC; CDR3: CASSPGGGQGYEQYF
V: TRBV7-3; D: NA; size: NA; J: TRBJ1-2; DNA: TGTGCCAGCAGCTTAAAGGCCGGACAGAACTATGGCTACACCTTC; CDR3: CASSLKAGQNYGYTF
V: TRBV7-8; D: NA; size: NA; J: TRBJ2-7; DNA: TGTGCCAGCAGCATATCCTACGAGCAGTACTTC; CDR3: CASSISYEQYF
V: TRBV5-1; D: NA; size: NA; J: TRBJ2-1; DNA: TGCGCCAGCAGCAAACGGACTGACAATGAGCAGTTCTTC; CDR3: CASSKRTDNEQFF